One and the same sample provided the 30 T cell receptor beta chains below, sequenced in a study of cytomegalovirus exposure and HLA in healthy donors. Vbeta (60) and Jbeta (13) primers were used in the PCR. Sequencing used immunoSEQ multiplex PCR; TCRdb keeps in-frame clones, though not all of them. The sample yields 150,000 to 200,000 clones, around 73% seen once. What was sequenced was PBMCs. The source of these receptors is a woman aged 18-35 years in good health and CMV-seropositive.

The V call is TRBV5-4, the J call TRBJ2-5; 8 bases fit TRBD2. Losses at the gene ends were 1 base for V and 3 bases for J; bases not matched to a gene: 2. This CDR3 has 14 amino acids. Looked up from germline, CDR1 is SGHNT and CDR2 is YYREEE (reference sequence). The CDR3 spells CASSLREGEETQYF. The DNA of the CDR3 is TGTGCCAGCAGCTTGCGGGAGGGGGAAGAGACCCAGTACTTC. The entire variable domain, with the rest obtained from reference TRBV5-4 and TRBJ2-5, is as follows: ETGVTQSPTHLIKTRGQQVTLRCSSQSGHNTVSWYQQALGQGPQFIFQYYREEENGRGNFPPRFSGLQFPNYSSELNVNALELDDSALYLCASSLREGEETQYFGPGTRLLVL.

The rearrangement joins TRBV6-5 to TRBJ1-1, with 8 bases identical to TRBD1. This CDR3 is built from 15 residues. CDR1 MNHEY and CDR2 SVGAGI come from the germline V gene. Trimming removed 0 bases from V and 5 bases from J; junction bases left unmatched: 5. CDR3 protein: CASSYSTGERTEAFF. The DNA for the CDR3 is TGTGCCAGCAGTTACTCGACAGGGGAGAGGACTGAAGCTTTCTTT.

The chain couples TRBV6-1 to TRBJ2-7; a weak D match, TRBD1 (6 bases). Trimming removed 4 bases at V and 2 bases at J, with 15 bases between. CDR3 size: 15 residues. Germline V gene lookup returns CDR1 MNHNS and CDR2 SASEGT. CDR3 protein: CASSGGQVGTYEQYF. The CDR3 DNA is TGTGCCAGCAGTGGGGGGCAGGTGGGAACCTACGAGCAGTACTTC.

This clone was seen more than once but under ten times. Other nucleotide sequences from this sample produce the same CDR3. This rearrangement joins TRBV6-1 to TRBJ1-1; 8 bases line up with TRBD1. Losses at the gene ends were 3 bases for V and 5 bases for J; bases not matched to a gene: 2. Germline lookup yields CDR1 MNHNS and CDR2 SASEGT. This CDR3 spans 13 amino acids. The CDR3 spells CASSDNRGTEAFF. Here the CDR3 DNA reads TGTGCCAGCAGTGATAACAGGGGGACTGAAGCTTTCTTT.

The CDR3 nucleotides are TGTGCCTGGAGTTCCGAAAAGCGGGGGGGCCCCGGGGAGCTGTTTTTT. Residues: CAWSSEKRGGPGELFF. The chain recombines TRBV30 with TRBJ2-2; 10 bases agree with TRBD2. The CDR3 contains 16 residues. From germline, CDR1 is GTSNPN and CDR2 SVGIG (reference sequence). With V trimmed by 2 bases and J by 6 bases, 9 bases remained unmatched.

The chain links TRBV7-2 to TRBJ1-2; D unclear. CDR1 SGHTA and CDR2 FQGNSA come from the germline V gene. This CDR3 is built from 13 residues. Trimming left V 2 bases short and J 8 bases short, with 12 bases between. CDR3 nucleotides: TGTGCCAGCAGCTTATGGTCTTTCGGGGGCTACACCTTC. Its translation: CASSLWSFGGYTF.

The rearrangement links TRBV7-9 to TRBJ1-6, with D perhaps TRBD1 (6 bases). CDR3 length: 14 residues. V lost 11 bases to trimming and J lost 5 bases, with 16 bases between them. Per the germline V gene, CDR1 is SEHNR and CDR2 is FQNEAQ (reference sequence). The CDR3 DNA reads as TGTGCCGGGCGGGGGCCAGCTGATAATTCACCCCTCCACTTT. Its protein is CAGRGPADNSPLHF.

As DNA, the CDR3 is TGTGCCAGCAGCGGTGGGACAGGGGTTTCACCCCTCCACTTT. Translating it yields CASSGGTGVSPLHF. This chain joins TRBV6-5 and TRBJ1-6; TRBD1 aligns across 10 bases. Unmatched junction bases numbered 5, after V lost 6 bases and J lost 9 bases. This CDR3 is 14 amino acids long. CDR1 and CDR2 (germline): MNHEY, SVGAGI.

The chain employs TRBV7-2 and TRBJ1-1, with TRBD1 identical over 8 bases. The V gene end was trimmed by 4 bases and the J gene end by 11 bases; junction bases not matched to a gene: 6. The CDR3 has 12 residues. Germline-derived CDR1 and CDR2 are SGHTA and FQGNSA. As DNA, the CDR3 is TGTGCCAGCAGCTGGGCAGGGGGCACGGCTTTCTTT. Translating gives CASSWAGGTAFF. The whole variable domain, filled in from reference TRBV7-2 and TRBJ1-1, reads GAGVSQSPSNKVTEKGKDVELRCDPISGHTALYWYRQSLGQGLEFLIYFQGNSAPDKSGLPSDRFSAERTGGSVSTLTIQRTQQEDSAVYLCASSWAGGTAFFGQGTRLTVV.

The chain recombines TRBV6-5 with TRBJ2-5, with a tentative D call TRBD1 (6 bases). CDR3 length: 15 amino acids. CDR1 and CDR2 (germline): MNHEY, SVGAGI. With 6 bases removed from V and 2 bases from J, the gap between germline ends came to 16 bases. The CDR3 sequence is CASRATGYGQETQYF. The CDR3 DNA reads as TGTGCCAGCAGGGCAACAGGGTATGGGCAAGAGACCCAGTACTTC.

This chain links TRBV4-3 with TRBJ2-1, with D maybe TRBD2 (6 bases). V gave up 1 base and J gave up 7 bases, with 11 bases separating them. The CDR3 loop spans 14 amino acids. Germline V gene sequence: CDR1 LGHNA, CDR2 YSLEER. CDR3 protein: CASSQVLARNEQFF. The CDR3, as DNA: TGCGCCAGCAGCCAAGTTCTAGCGAGGAATGAGCAGTTCTTC.

The rearrangement joins TRBV28 to TRBJ1-5; D gene uncertain. Germline loops: CDR1 MDHEN, CDR2 SYDVKM. This CDR3 comprises 13 residues. Trimming took 2 bases from V and 6 from J, leaving 8 bases between them. This CDR3 reads CASSLIGSQPQHF. As DNA, the CDR3 is TGTGCCAGCAGTTTAATCGGGTCTCAGCCCCAGCATTTT.

This sequence joins TRBV7-9 and TRBJ2-1; 11 bases agree with TRBD2. V was clipped by 1 base and J by 6 bases; unmatched bases: 8. This CDR3 has 17 amino acids. CDR1 is SEHNR, CDR2 FQNEAQ, per germline (reference sequence). Here the CDR3 DNA reads TGTGCCAGCAGCTTAGTTGATCTGGGACTAGCGGTCAATGAGCAGTTCTTC. It codes for CASSLVDLGLAVNEQFF.

V is TRBV30 and J is TRBJ1-2, with 9 nucleotides matching TRBD1. CDR3 length: 13 amino acids. CDR1 and CDR2 from the germline V gene are GTSNPN and SVGIG (reference sequence). V lost 1 base, J lost 7 bases, and 4 bases stayed unmatched. In DNA, the CDR3 is TGTGCCTGGAGTGCGGACAGGGGTCGTGGCTACACCTTC. Its protein is CAWSADRGRGYTF.

The rearrangement uses TRBV5-1 and TRBJ2-5; possible D gene TRBD2, 5 bases. V was cut by 0 bases and J by 5 bases, with 14 bases left in between. The germline V gene has CDR1 SGHRS and CDR2 YFSETQ. This CDR3 has 15 residues. The CDR3 is CASSLAGLVEETQYF. CDR3 in DNA: TGCGCCAGCAGCTTGGCCGGACTCGTGGAGGAGACCCAGTACTTC.

Only a few counts were recorded for this clone. The chain recombines TRBV4-2 with TRBJ1-3; D uncertain. V was shortened by 2 bases and J by 0 bases, with 5 bases between the two germline ends. The germline V gene has CDR1 LGHNA and CDR2 YNFKEQ. This CDR3 is 14 amino acids long. CDR3 residues: CASSQSDSGNTIYF. In nucleotides, the CDR3 is TGTGCCAGCAGCCAATCAGACTCTGGAAACACCATATATTTT.

A single count supports this clone. The J gene is TRBJ2-3, the V gene TRBV6-5; possible D gene TRBD2, 6 bases. Trimming left V 8 bases short and J 3 bases short, with 15 bases between. From germline, CDR1 is MNHEY and CDR2 SVGAGI. This CDR3 has 14 residues. The CDR3 region has the DNA TGTGCCAGCGGGAGGAAGGGGTTAACAGATACGCAGTATTTT. Amino acids: CASGRKGLTDTQYF.

The V call is TRBV29-1, the J call TRBJ1-2; D remains ambiguous. CDR1 SQVTM and CDR2 ANQGSEA come from the germline V gene. The V end lost 7 bases, the J end lost 1 base, and 10 bases lay between the germline ends. The CDR3 runs to 12 residues. This CDR3 reads CSGGDFNYGYTF. DNA of the CDR3: TGCAGCGGCGGAGATTTTAACTATGGCTACACCTTC.

This chain links TRBV30 with TRBJ2-7; D is unclear. This CDR3 is built from 13 residues. The ends were cut back, 2 bases at V and 2 bases at J, with 10 bases in the middle. From germline, CDR1 is GTSNPN and CDR2 SVGIG (reference sequence). The CDR3 nucleotides read TGTGCCTGGAGTTGGAGCTGGGCCTACGAGCAGTACTTC. It encodes CAWSWSWAYEQYF.

The rearrangement uses TRBV5-4 and TRBJ2-1; 7 bases align to TRBD2. Germline V gives CDR1 SGHNT, CDR2 YYREEE (reference sequence). The CDR3 runs to 12 residues. V shed 4 bases, J shed 14 bases, and the junction held 9 bases outside the gene matches. CDR3 sequence reads: CASSPQKGREFF. The CDR3 DNA follows: TGTGCCAGCAGCCCACAAAAGGGGAGGGAGTTCTTC.

The J gene is TRBJ1-3, the V gene TRBV28; D is unclear. The CDR3 consists of 12 residues. CDR1 and CDR2 (germline): MDHEN, SYDVKM. Trimming removed 5 bases at V and 4 bases at J, with 6 bases between. Here the CDR3 reads CASSTPGNTIYF. In DNA form, the CDR3 reads TGTGCCAGCAGTACACCAGGAAACACCATATATTTT.

The J gene is TRBJ2-2, the V gene TRBV5-1, with TRBD2 identical over 7 bases. With V trimmed by 4 bases and J by 4 bases, 10 bases remained unmatched. Germline V gives CDR1 SGHRS, CDR2 YFSETQ. The CDR3 runs to 16 residues. The CDR3 sequence: CASSTWGGGTTGELFF. CDR3 nucleotide sequence: TGCGCCAGCAGCACCTGGGGCGGGGGAACCACCGGGGAGCTGTTTTTT. Drawing the rest from reference TRBV5-1 and TRBJ2-2, the complete variable domain is KAGVTQTPRYLIKTRGQQVTLSCSPISGHRSVSWYQQTPGQGLQFLFEYFSETQRNKGNFPGRFSGRQFSNSRSEMNVSTLELGDSALYLCASSTWGGGTTGELFFGEGSRLTVL.

This clone was seen more than once but under ten times. The chain is built from TRBV7-9 and TRBJ2-6; TRBD1 agrees at 9 bases. The J segment lost 2 bases and the V segment lost 2 bases, leaving 1 base of the junction unmatched. The CDR3 contains 16 residues. CDR1 and CDR2 (germline): SEHNR, FQNEAQ (reference sequence). CDR3 region: CASSLTGGAGANVLTF. Here the CDR3 DNA reads TGTGCCAGCAGCTTAACAGGGGGCGCTGGGGCCAACGTCCTGACTTTC.

The chain has TRBV27 and TRBJ2-7; 8 bases agree with TRBD2. Per germline, CDR1 MNHEY and CDR2 SMNVEV (reference sequence). The CDR3 is 12 residues long. The V and J ends lost 4 bases and 6 bases, in that order; junction bases with no gene match: 2. In DNA form, the CDR3 reads TGTGCCAGCAGTTCGGGGGGGAGCGAGCAGTACTTC. This gives the protein CASSSGGSEQYF.

This chain joins TRBV18 and TRBJ2-5, with no clear D. Germline V gives CDR1 KGHSH, CDR2 LQKENI. The CDR3 spans 13 residues. The V gene lost 4 bases and the J gene lost 4 bases, with 10 bases spanning the gap. This chain's CDR3 is CASSLTQAETQYF. CDR3 in DNA: TGTGCCAGCTCACTTACCCAGGCAGAGACCCAGTACTTC.

J is TRBJ1-1 and V is TRBV13; 7 bases map to TRBD1. The germline V gene encodes CDR1 PRHDT and CDR2 FYEKMQ (reference sequence). Trimming at V came to 6 bases and at J to 8 bases, leaving 9 bases not matched to a gene. CDR3 length: 13 residues. The CDR3 loop reads CASSSGTATEAFF. The CDR3 coding sequence is TGTGCCAGCAGTTCCGGGACAGCTACCGAAGCTTTCTTT. Combining the CDR3 with reference TRBV13 and TRBJ1-1 gives the whole variable domain AAGVIQSPRHLIKEKRETATLKCYPIPRHDTVYWYQQGPGQDPQFLISFYEKMQSDKGSIPDRFSAQQFSDYHSELNMSSLELGDSALYFCASSSGTATEAFFGQGTRLTVV.

The rearrangement joins TRBV7-9 to TRBJ2-3; perhaps TRBD1 as D (6 bases). V shed 5 bases and J shed 6 bases, with 15 bases lying between them. Germline V gene lookup returns CDR1 SEHNR and CDR2 FQNEAQ (reference sequence). This CDR3 is built from 14 residues. This chain's CDR3 is CASSPPGAGDTQYF. CDR3 in DNA: TGTGCCAGCAGCCCGCCAGGGGCAGGGGATACGCAGTATTTT.

This clone was counted a single time. This sequence joins TRBV10-3 and TRBJ1-1; TRBD1 matches 7 bases. The length of the CDR3 is 15 residues. J gave up 3 bases and V 6 bases, and 10 bases lay outside the gene matches. CDR1 is ENHRY, CDR2 SYGVKD, per germline. The chain's CDR3 is CAISVGTGADTEAFF. CDR3 sequence (DNA): TGTGCCATCAGCGTCGGAACAGGGGCGGACACTGAAGCTTTCTTT.

In nucleotides, the CDR3 is TGTGCCAGCAGCTTGAGGGGGGGGTCCACAGATACGCAGTATTTT. Residues: CASSLRGGSTDTQYF. The chain couples TRBV13 to TRBJ2-3; tentatively, D is TRBD2 (7 bases). The CDR3 extends over 15 amino acids. The germline V gene has CDR1 PRHDT and CDR2 FYEKMQ (reference sequence). The V end was cut by 3 bases, the J end by 2 bases, with 12 bases between.

The V call is TRBV12-5, the J call TRBJ1-6; no definite D call. From germline, CDR1 is LGHNT and CDR2 FRNRAP. The CDR3 runs to 16 residues. Between the trimmed V and J ends, which lost 2 bases and 11 bases, there was a span of 19 bases. CDR3 protein: CASGLLLRGRTTPLHF. The CDR3 bases are TGTGCTAGTGGTTTGTTACTACGTGGTAGGACTACACCCCTCCACTTT. Variable domain in full (rest from reference TRBV12-5 and TRBJ1-6): DARVTQTPRHKVTEMGQEVTMRCQPILGHNTVFWYRQTMMQGLELLAYFRNRAPLDDSGMPKDRFSAEMPDATLATLKIQPSEPRDSAVYFCASGLLLRGRTTPLHFGNGTRLTVT.